These 10 T cell receptor beta chains share one sample of origin, sequenced in a study of CD8 T cells in Susac syndrome. It was with random hexamers that roughly 0.45 to 1 ug RNA was reverse transcribed. TCRdb analysed the immunoSEQ multiplex PCR reads with MiXCR anew, one entry per CDR3 protein. The data show 95,000 to 150,000 distinct CDR3 sequences, around 94% seen once. The sample taken for sequencing was CD4+ T cells from PBMCs. The receptors here all came from a human donor in good health.

The genes are TRBV10-3 and TRBJ2-2; D remains unclear. With 4 bases removed from V and 3 bases from J, the gap between germline ends came to 6 bases. The CDR3 length is 13 residues. CDR1 is ENHRY, CDR2 SYGVKD, per germline. The DNA of the CDR3 is TGTGCCATCAGTGGGTCGGACACCGGGGAGCTGTTTTTT. Translating gives CAISGSDTGELFF.

The chain uses TRBV18 and TRBJ2-3, with 13 nucleotides matching TRBD2. The junction had 1 base not matched to a gene; V was cut back by 1 base and J by 3 bases. The CDR3 consists of 16 residues. The germline V gene has CDR1 KGHSH and CDR2 LQKENI. The CDR3: CASSPLTSGRTDTQYF. The CDR3 nucleotides are TGTGCCAGCTCACCACTGACTAGCGGGAGGACAGATACGCAGTATTTT.

V and J are TRBV2 and TRBJ1-2; 10 bases are shared with TRBD1. This CDR3 spans 14 amino acids. Germline V CDR1 and CDR2: SNHLY, FYNNEI. Germline trimming cut 7 bases from V and 8 bases from J; bases unmatched to any gene: 10. CDR3 amino acids: CASMLGQGGVGYTF. CDR3 in DNA: TGTGCCAGCATGCTAGGACAGGGGGGTGTAGGCTACACCTTC.

V is TRBV18 and J is TRBJ1-1; perhaps TRBD1 as D (6 bases). Trimming removed 1 base from V and 4 bases from J, with 16 bases in between. The CDR3 runs 16 residues. Germline values: CDR1 KGHSH, CDR2 LQKENI. CDR3 loop: CASSPRPGAGGTEAFF. CDR3 nucleotide sequence: TGTGCCAGCTCACCACGTCCGGGGGCAGGAGGCACTGAAGCTTTCTTT.

This chain joins TRBV7-2 and TRBJ1-2; D gene uncertain. The length of the CDR3 is 14 residues. Germline V lookup: CDR1 SGHTA, CDR2 FQGNSA. With 5 bases removed from V and 3 bases from J, the gap between germline ends came to 13 bases. CDR3 nucleotides: TGTGCCAGCAGCCCACAAAGGCACGACTATGGCTACACCTTC. This codes for CASSPQRHDYGYTF.

The V and J genes are TRBV20-1 and TRBJ2-3, with D hard to call. V gave up 6 bases and J gave up 0 bases, with 7 bases separating them. The CDR3 spans 12 residues. Germline V gene data show CDR1 as DFQATT and CDR2 as SNEGSKA (reference sequence). Here the CDR3 reads CSATGSTDTQYF. As DNA, the CDR3 is TGCAGTGCCACTGGTAGCACAGATACGCAGTATTTT.

This chain links TRBV27 with TRBJ1-5, with a weak D call TRBD1 (5 bases). Trimming removed 0 bases from V and 7 bases from J, with 10 bases in between. From germline, CDR1 is MNHEY and CDR2 SMNVEV (reference sequence). The CDR3 is made up of 14 amino acids. CDR3 nucleotides: TGTGCCAGCAGTTTATCGGGGGTTATCCAGCCCCAGCATTTT. Its protein is CASSLSGVIQPQHF.

This clonotype has only one observation. This chain connects TRBV7-2 to TRBJ2-5, with D perhaps TRBD1 (5 bases). CDR3 size: 15 residues. The germline CDR1 and CDR2 sequences are SGHTA and FQGNSA. Trimming took 3 bases from V and 4 from J, leaving 15 bases between them. The CDR3 is CASSFTTGMGETQYF. CDR3 DNA: TGTGCCAGCAGCTTTACTACAGGCATGGGAGAGACCCAGTACTTC.

The CDR3 DNA sequence: TGTGCCAGCAGCTTGGAAGGTCACTTGAACACTGAAGCTTTCTTT. As protein: CASSLEGHLNTEAFF. V gene TRBV5-5 combines with J gene TRBJ1-1; D is undetermined. Trimming cost V 0 bases and J 0 bases, with 9 bases left between them. Germline values: CDR1 SGHKS, CDR2 YYEKEE (reference sequence). There are 15 residues in the CDR3.

V and J are TRBV15 and TRBJ2-3, with 7 bases fitting TRBD1. The J segment lost 8 bases and the V segment lost 0 bases, leaving 8 bases of the junction unmatched. The germline V gene has CDR1 LNHNV and CDR2 YYDKDF (reference sequence). There are 15 residues in the CDR3. CDR3 loop: CATSRDLLAGGTQYF. The CDR3 bases are TGTGCCACCAGCAGAGATCTGCTAGCAGGGGGTACGCAGTATTTT.